The clone carrying this T cell receptor (beta chain) was recorded at least ten times. Germline V lookup: CDR1 SGHRS, CDR2 YFSETQ. The germline V and J ends were trimmed by 0 bases and 1 base, with 7 bases remaining between them. CDR3 length equals 14 residues. This specimen belongs to a study of T-cell reconstitution after alpha-beta-depleted transplantation in children. Molecular barcoding with unique molecular identifiers was used for the TCRbeta library. TCRdb re-analysed the PCR reads in MiXCR, keeping a single row per CDR3 protein. Altogether a few hundred thousand distinct CDR3 sequences are present, 9.7% being singletons, with the ten largest covering 5.1%.

The chain carries TRBV5-1 and TRBJ1-2; D not certain. The sequenced sample was PBMCs from the stem cell graft donor, obtained from the stem cell graft. The sequence was collected from a human donor who donated a stem cell graft to a child with SCID. CDR3 DNA: TGCGCCAGCAGCTTGGGGCCCAATAACTATGGCTACACCTTC. Amino acids: CASSLGPNNYGYTF.